Shown below are 27 T cell receptor beta chains from a single sample sequenced in a study of blood T cell repertoires in COVID-19. The assay was immunoSEQ multiplex PCR, and TCRdb's table has in-frame clones only and misses some. The sample includes under 150,000 clones, approximately 87% of them seen just once. Sequencing was done on a sample of peripheral blood. These receptors were taken from a man aged 65 to 85 with active COVID-19.

The chain carries TRBV7-2 and TRBJ2-3; 9 bases line up with TRBD2. The length of the CDR3 is 16 residues. Germline trimming cut 2 bases from V and 1 base from J; bases unmatched to any gene: 4. The germline V gene encodes CDR1 SGHTA and CDR2 FQGNSA. The CDR3 sequence: CASSLQAGGGTDTQYF. Written as DNA, the CDR3 is TGTGCCAGCAGCTTACAAGCGGGAGGTGGCACAGATACGCAGTATTTT.

The chain employs TRBV5-1 and TRBJ2-5, with 12 positions matching TRBD2. The V gene end was trimmed by 3 bases and the J gene end by 4 bases; junction bases not matched to a gene: 4. The CDR3 is 15 amino acids. From germline, CDR1 is SGHRS and CDR2 YFSETQ. The CDR3 loop reads CASSSSGRAGETQYF. The CDR3 DNA reads TGCGCCAGCAGCTCTAGCGGGAGGGCAGGAGAGACCCAGTACTTC.

The chain carries TRBV20-1 and TRBJ1-5, with 7 positions matching TRBD1. V shed 3 bases and J 6 bases; nucleotides not matched to a gene: 5. The CDR3 sequence is 13 residues long. Germline values: CDR1 DFQATT, CDR2 SNEGSKA (reference sequence). The CDR3 loop is CSASFQGGQPQHF. The CDR3 bases are TGCAGTGCTAGTTTCCAGGGGGGTCAGCCCCAGCATTTT.

This sequence joins TRBV5-1 and TRBJ2-1, with TRBD2 matching over 13 bases. The germline V gene encodes CDR1 SGHRS and CDR2 YFSETQ. CDR3 size: 16 residues. V lost 4 bases to trimming and J lost 9 bases; unmatched junction nucleotides: 10. CDR3 region: CASSRALLAGGGEQFF. DNA for the CDR3: TGCGCCAGCAGCCGGGCTCTACTAGCGGGAGGGGGTGAGCAGTTCTTC.

The chain has TRBV19 and TRBJ2-7; D might be TRBD2 (5 bases). Germline lookup yields CDR1 LNHDA and CDR2 SQIVND (reference sequence). V lost 4 bases to trimming and J lost 6 bases, with 13 bases between them. The CDR3 has 13 residues. CDR3 protein: CASSSEGRGEQYF. The CDR3, as DNA: TGTGCCAGTAGTAGTGAGGGTAGAGGCGAGCAGTACTTC.

J is TRBJ2-3 and V is TRBV9; TRBD1 might be the D (5 bases). The CDR3 covers 14 residues. Trimming left V 4 bases short and J 0 bases short, with 9 bases between. The germline CDR1 and CDR2 sequences are SGDLS and YYNGEE. CDR3: CASSPRQSTDTQYF. The CDR3 DNA reads TGTGCCAGCAGCCCCCGACAGAGCACAGATACGCAGTATTTT.

J is TRBJ2-7 and V is TRBV27, with D perhaps matching TRBD1 (6 bases). This CDR3 has 13 residues. V was shortened by 2 bases and J by 1 base, with 6 bases between the two germline ends. Germline CDR1 reads MNHEY; CDR2 reads SMNVEV (reference sequence). The chain's CDR3 is CASSLGQSYEQYF. CDR3 DNA: TGTGCCAGCAGTTTAGGACAGTCCTACGAGCAGTACTTC.

This chain connects TRBV27 to TRBJ1-6; 7 nucleotides agree with TRBD1. The V gene end was trimmed by 6 bases and the J gene end by 7 bases; junction bases not matched to a gene: 3. The V gene's germline CDR1 is MNHEY and CDR2 SMNVEV (reference sequence). The CDR3 consists of 13 residues. DNA for the CDR3: TGTGCCAGCAGGACAGGGAGCAATTCACCCCTCCACTTT. Translated, it gives CASRTGSNSPLHF.

This clone was seen once. This chain connects TRBV5-4 to TRBJ2-3; no clear D gene. V lost 4 bases, J lost 2 bases, and 8 bases lay in between. The CDR3 runs to 13 residues. Germline V CDR1 and CDR2: SGHNT, YYREEE (reference sequence). CDR3 amino acids: CASSPVDTDTQYF. CDR3 nucleotides: TGTGCCAGCAGCCCTGTAGACACAGATACGCAGTATTTT.

This clone was counted only a few times. The chain carries TRBV4-1 and TRBJ2-1; 8 bases line up with TRBD2. The CDR3 runs 18 residues. After removal of 1 base from V and 6 bases from J, the junction contained 14 bases not matched to a gene. Per the germline V gene, CDR1 is MGHRA and CDR2 is YSYEKL. This CDR3 reads CASSQGSGQGLGINEQFF. In DNA form, the CDR3 reads TGCGCCAGCAGCCAAGGGTCCGGTCAGGGACTAGGTATCAATGAGCAGTTCTTC.

This chain connects TRBV4-3 to TRBJ2-3; a possible D gene is TRBD1 (6 bases). V lost 1 base to trimming and J lost 1 base, with 6 bases between them. Germline V lookup: CDR1 LGHNA, CDR2 YSLEER. The CDR3 totals 14 residues. CDR3 residues: CASSQGTGTDTQYF. CDR3 coding DNA: TGCGCCAGCAGCCAAGGGACAGGCACAGATACGCAGTATTTT.

This chain links TRBV6-2 or TRBV6-3 with TRBJ2-1, with 9 bases matching TRBD2. After removal of 2 bases from V and 0 bases from J, the junction contained 2 bases not matched to a gene. The CDR3 loop spans 16 amino acids. CDR1 and CDR2 from the germline V gene are MNHEY and SVGEGT. The CDR3 nucleotides are TGTGCCAGCAGTTACCGAGCGGGAGGCTCCTACAATGAGCAGTTCTTC. Its protein is CASSYRAGGSYNEQFF.

The J gene is TRBJ1-1, the V gene TRBV27; TRBD1 matches 9 bases. CDR1 and CDR2 from the germline V gene are MNHEY and SMNVEV (reference sequence). The CDR3 runs to 16 residues. Trimming at V came to 4 bases and at J to 6 bases, leaving 12 bases not matched to a gene. In DNA form, the CDR3 reads TGTGCCAGCAGTTCTAGTCCGGGACAGGGCATACCTGAAGCTTTCTTT. Translating it yields CASSSSPGQGIPEAFF.

The rearrangement joins TRBV9 to TRBJ2-3; 7 positions match TRBD1. With V trimmed by 3 bases and J by 0 bases, 4 bases remained unmatched. Germline assignment: CDR1 SGDLS and CDR2 YYNGEE. This CDR3 comprises 15 residues. Here the CDR3 reads CASSETGPSTDTQYF. Here the CDR3 DNA reads TGTGCCAGCAGCGAGACAGGGCCAAGCACAGATACGCAGTATTTT.

This clone has just a few counts. The rearrangement joins TRBV29-1 to TRBJ1-3; TRBD1 aligns across 9 bases. This CDR3 is 15 amino acids long. The germline gives CDR1 SQVTM, CDR2 ANQGSEA. V dropped 4 bases and J dropped 4; count of bases not matched to a gene: 8. This CDR3 reads CSVGGTGPGGNTIYF. The CDR3 DNA is TGCAGCGTTGGGGGGACAGGGCCGGGAGGAAACACCATATATTTT.

CDR3 DNA: TGTGCCAGCAGTGCCCGACTAGTCAAGGTAGATACGCAGTATTTT. Translated: CASSARLVKVDTQYF. V usage is TRBV2 and J usage is TRBJ2-3, with a weak D call TRBD2 (6 bases). V lost 4 bases and J lost 5, with 16 bases in between. The germline gives CDR1 SNHLY, CDR2 FYNNEI. CDR3 size: 15 residues.

This sequence joins TRBV27 and TRBJ2-2, with D maybe TRBD1 (6 bases). The CDR3 spans 14 residues. Germline lookup yields CDR1 MNHEY and CDR2 SMNVEV (reference sequence). V lost 0 bases and J lost 6, with 8 bases in between. The CDR3 is CASSLSKGAGELFF. DNA of the CDR3: TGTGCCAGCAGTTTATCTAAGGGGGCCGGGGAGCTGTTTTTT.

The chain couples TRBV3-1 (or the pseudogene TRBV3-2) to TRBJ1-5; 8 positions agree with TRBD1. This CDR3 is built from 14 residues. CDR1 and CDR2 from the germline V gene are LGHDT and YNNKEL (reference sequence). V was pared by 1 base and J by 5 bases, with 1 base of the junction left unmatched. CDR3 bases: TGTGCCAGCAGCCAAGGGACAGGGCATCAGCCCCAGCATTTT. This codes for CASSQGTGHQPQHF.

The rearrangement uses TRBV3-1 (or the pseudogene TRBV3-2) and TRBJ1-2; D is ambiguous. The CDR3 totals 14 residues. V was clipped by 1 base and J by 9 bases, with 15 bases between them. CDR1 and CDR2 from the germline V gene are LGHDT and YNNKEL (reference sequence). DNA for the CDR3: TGTGCCAGCAGCCAAGTTGCTTACCCCCCTAGCTACACCTTC. Its protein is CASSQVAYPPSYTF.

This clone was found once. The chain joins TRBV28 to TRBJ1-1; 9 bases agree with TRBD1. The CDR3 covers 15 residues. V lost 5 bases to trimming and J lost 3 bases; unmatched junction nucleotides: 7. Germline V CDR1 and CDR2: MDHEN, SYDVKM. The DNA of the CDR3 is TGTGCCAGCAGTCCCGAACAGGGGGCTTACACTGAAGCTTTCTTT. This translates into CASSPEQGAYTEAFF.

The V call is TRBV21-1, the J call TRBJ2-1; the tabulated D call, TRBD2, remains unverified against the DNA. TRBV21-1 is deemed a pseudogene. This CDR3 comprises 17 residues. Written as DNA, the CDR3 is TGTGCCAGCAGACCTAGGCGGGGGAGACGGCCTTGGAATGAGCAGTTCTTC. Protein sequence: CASRPRRGRRPWNEQFF.

The genes are TRBV12-3 or TRBV12-4 and TRBJ2-7, with D maybe TRBD2 (5 bases). Trimming left V 6 bases short and J 2 bases short, with 11 bases between. This CDR3 region has 13 residues. The CDR3 here is CASRLEAAYEQYF. CDR3 nucleotides: TGTGCCAGCAGACTGGAGGCAGCCTACGAGCAGTACTTC.

The chain links TRBV6-4 to TRBJ2-3; 8 positions agree with TRBD2. V shed 2 bases and J 5 bases; nucleotides not matched to a gene: 6. The CDR3 contains 15 residues. CDR1 is MRHNA, CDR2 SNTAGT, per germline. The CDR3 region is CASSDQSGGQDTQYF. The CDR3 nucleotides read TGTGCCAGCAGTGACCAGTCGGGAGGGCAAGATACGCAGTATTTT.

Comments on this clone: Other DNA variants within this sample encode the same CDR3. CDR3 in amino acids: CASSAGQTNTEAFF. CDR3 DNA sequence: TGTGCCAGCAGCGCCGGACAGACAAACACTGAAGCTTTCTTT. The gene calls are TRBV9 and TRBJ1-1; the D gene is possibly TRBD1 (6 bases). The CDR3 consists of 14 residues. V lost 3 bases and J lost 2, with 11 bases in between. Germline V gene lookup returns CDR1 SGDLS and CDR2 YYNGEE.

The V gene is TRBV5-1, the J gene TRBJ2-2; 8 positions agree with TRBD1. Trimming removed 4 bases from V and 8 bases from J; junction bases left unmatched: 7. CDR3 size: 14 residues. The germline V gene has CDR1 SGHRS and CDR2 YFSETQ. The CDR3 region has the DNA TGCGCCAGCAGCCCCGGGACAGGAATAGGGGAGCTGTTTTTT. Translating it yields CASSPGTGIGELFF.

As for this clone: Other DNA sequences in the sample encode the same CDR3. CDR3 DNA sequence: TGCAGCGTTGTAGGACAGGGGGGCTACGAGCAGTACTTC. Its translation: CSVVGQGGYEQYF. V is TRBV29-1 and J is TRBJ2-7; TRBD1 aligns across 10 bases. In germline, CDR1 is SQVTM, CDR2 ANQGSEA. CDR3 size: 13 residues. The V segment lost 4 bases and the J segment 3 bases; nucleotides outside the gene matches: 3.

V usage is TRBV30 and J usage is TRBJ2-5; 8 bases agree with TRBD2. The ends lost 2 bases at V and 1 base at J; junction bases unmatched: 6. The CDR3 has 15 amino acids. Germline CDR1 reads GTSNPN; CDR2 reads SVGIG (reference sequence). Here the CDR3 DNA reads TGTGCCTGGAGTCCCACGGGACTAGTCCAAGAGACCCAGTACTTC. Residues: CAWSPTGLVQETQYF.